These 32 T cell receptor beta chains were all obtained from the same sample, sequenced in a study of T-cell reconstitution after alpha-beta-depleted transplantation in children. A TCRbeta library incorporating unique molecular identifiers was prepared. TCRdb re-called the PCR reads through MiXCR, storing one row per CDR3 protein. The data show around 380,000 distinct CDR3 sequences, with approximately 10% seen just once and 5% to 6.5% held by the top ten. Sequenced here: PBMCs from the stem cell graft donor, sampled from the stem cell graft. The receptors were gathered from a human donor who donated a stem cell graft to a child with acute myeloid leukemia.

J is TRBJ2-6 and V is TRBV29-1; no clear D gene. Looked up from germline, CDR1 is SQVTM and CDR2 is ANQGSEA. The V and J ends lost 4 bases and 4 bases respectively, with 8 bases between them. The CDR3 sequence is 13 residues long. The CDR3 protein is CSVGSAGANVLTF. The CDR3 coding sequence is TGCAGCGTTGGAAGCGCCGGGGCCAACGTCCTGACTTTC.

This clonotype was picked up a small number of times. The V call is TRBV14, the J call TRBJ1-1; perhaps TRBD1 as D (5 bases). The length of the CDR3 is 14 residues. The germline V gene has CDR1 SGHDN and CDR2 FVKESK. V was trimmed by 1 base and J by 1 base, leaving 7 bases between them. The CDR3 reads CASSQGGRNTEAFF. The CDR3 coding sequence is TGTGCCAGCAGCCAAGGGGGACGGAACACTGAAGCTTTCTTT.

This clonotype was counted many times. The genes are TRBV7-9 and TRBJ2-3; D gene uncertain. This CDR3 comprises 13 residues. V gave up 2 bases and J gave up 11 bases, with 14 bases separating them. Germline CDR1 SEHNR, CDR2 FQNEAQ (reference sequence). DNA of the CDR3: TGTGCCAGCAGCTTATCCTCCGGCGTCGGGCAGTATTTT. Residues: CASSLSSGVGQYF.

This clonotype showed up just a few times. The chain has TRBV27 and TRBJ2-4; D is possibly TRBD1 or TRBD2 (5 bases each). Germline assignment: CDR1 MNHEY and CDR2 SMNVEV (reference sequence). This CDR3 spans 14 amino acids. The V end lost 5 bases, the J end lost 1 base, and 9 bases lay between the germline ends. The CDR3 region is CASSRWGAKNIQYF. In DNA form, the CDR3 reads TGTGCCAGCAGTCGATGGGGGGCCAAAAACATTCAGTACTTC.

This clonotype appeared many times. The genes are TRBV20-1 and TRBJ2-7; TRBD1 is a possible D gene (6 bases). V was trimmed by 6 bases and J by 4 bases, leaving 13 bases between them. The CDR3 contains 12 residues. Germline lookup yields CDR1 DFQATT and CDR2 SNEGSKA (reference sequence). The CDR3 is CSAIGQTYEQYV. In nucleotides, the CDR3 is TGCAGTGCCATAGGACAGACATACGAGCAGTACGTC.

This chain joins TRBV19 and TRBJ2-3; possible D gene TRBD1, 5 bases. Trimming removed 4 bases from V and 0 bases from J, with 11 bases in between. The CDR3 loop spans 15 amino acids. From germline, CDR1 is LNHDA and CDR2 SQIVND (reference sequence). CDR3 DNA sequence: TGTGCCAGTAGTACAGGGTTTTCTAGCACAGATACGCAGTATTTT. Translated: CASSTGFSSTDTQYF.

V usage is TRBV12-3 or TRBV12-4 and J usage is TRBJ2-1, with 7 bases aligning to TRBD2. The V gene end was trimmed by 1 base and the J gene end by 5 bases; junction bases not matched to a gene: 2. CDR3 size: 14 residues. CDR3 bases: TGTGCCAGCAGTTTAGAGCGGGGTGACAATGAGCAGTTCTTC. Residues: CASSLERGDNEQFF.

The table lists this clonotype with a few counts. For the CDR3, the DNA is TGCGCCAGCAGCTTGGACACGGGCACAGATACGCAGTATTTT. This gives the protein CASSLDTGTDTQYF. This chain uses TRBV5-1 with TRBJ2-3, with D unclear. Between the trimmed V and J ends, which lost 0 bases and 1 base, there was a span of 6 bases. In germline, CDR1 is SGHRS, CDR2 YFSETQ. This CDR3 has 14 amino acids. The full variable domain, in which reference TRBV5-1 and TRBJ2-3 provide the parts outside the CDR3, is KAGVTQTPRYLIKTRGQQVTLSCSPISGHRSVSWYQQTPGQGLQFLFEYFSETQRNKGNFPGRFSGRQFSNSRSEMNVSTLELGDSALYLCASSLDTGTDTQYFGPGTRLTVL.

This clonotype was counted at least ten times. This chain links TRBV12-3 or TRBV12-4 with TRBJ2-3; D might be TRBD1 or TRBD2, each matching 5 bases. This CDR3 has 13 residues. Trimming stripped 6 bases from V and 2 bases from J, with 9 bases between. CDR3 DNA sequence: TGTGCCAGCAGACTCGGGGCCACAGATACGCAGTATTTT. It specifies CASRLGATDTQYF.

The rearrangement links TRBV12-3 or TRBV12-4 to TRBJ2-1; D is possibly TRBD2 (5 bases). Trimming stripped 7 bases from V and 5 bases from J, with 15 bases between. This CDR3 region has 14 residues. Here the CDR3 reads CASTPLAGNNEQFF. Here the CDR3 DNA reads TGTGCCAGCACCCCCCTGGCGGGTAACAATGAGCAGTTCTTC.

CDR3: CASTLLSYPTGELFF. The CDR3, as DNA: TGTGCCAGCACCCTATTATCATACCCAACCGGGGAGCTGTTTTTT. This rearrangement joins TRBV5-6 to TRBJ2-2; no clear D. The length of the CDR3 is 15 residues. Deletions cut 6 bases from V and 5 bases from J, with 17 bases between. CDR1 and CDR2 (germline): SGHDT, YYEEEE. The whole variable domain, filled in from reference TRBV5-6 and TRBJ2-2, reads DAGVTQSPTHLIKTRGQQVTLRCSPKSGHDTVSWYQQALGQGPQFIFQYYEEEERQRGNFPDRFSGHQFPNYSSELNVNALLLGDSALYLCASTLLSYPTGELFFGEGSRLTVL.

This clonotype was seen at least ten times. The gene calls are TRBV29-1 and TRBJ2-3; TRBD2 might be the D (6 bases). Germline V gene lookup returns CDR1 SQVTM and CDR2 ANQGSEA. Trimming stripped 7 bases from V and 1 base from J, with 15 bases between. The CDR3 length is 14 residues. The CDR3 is CSAERPSGTDTQYF. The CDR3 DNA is TGCAGCGCCGAACGGCCTAGCGGCACAGATACGCAGTATTTT.

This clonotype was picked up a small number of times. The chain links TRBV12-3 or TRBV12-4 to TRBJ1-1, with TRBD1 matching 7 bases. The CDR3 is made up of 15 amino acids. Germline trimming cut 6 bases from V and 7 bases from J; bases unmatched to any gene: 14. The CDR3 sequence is CASSPITGDYGEAFF. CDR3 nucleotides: TGTGCCAGCAGCCCCATAACAGGGGACTATGGTGAAGCTTTCTTT.

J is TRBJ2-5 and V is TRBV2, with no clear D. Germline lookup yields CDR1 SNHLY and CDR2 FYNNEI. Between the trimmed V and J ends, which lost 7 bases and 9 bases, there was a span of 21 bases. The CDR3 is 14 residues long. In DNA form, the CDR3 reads TGTGCCAGCAAAGCAAGCCCCCTGCGATCGGCCCAGTACTTC. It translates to CASKASPLRSAQYF.

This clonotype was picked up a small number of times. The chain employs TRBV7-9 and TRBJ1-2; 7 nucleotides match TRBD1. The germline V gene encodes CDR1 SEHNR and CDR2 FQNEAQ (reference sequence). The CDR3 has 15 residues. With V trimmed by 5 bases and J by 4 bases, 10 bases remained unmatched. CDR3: CASSPGTATLYGYTF. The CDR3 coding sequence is TGTGCCAGCAGCCCCGGGACAGCTACACTCTATGGCTACACCTTC.

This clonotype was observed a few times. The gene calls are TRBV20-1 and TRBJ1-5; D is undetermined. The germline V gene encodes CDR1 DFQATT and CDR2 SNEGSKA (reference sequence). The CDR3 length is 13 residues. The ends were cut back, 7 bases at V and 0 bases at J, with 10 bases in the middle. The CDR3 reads CSVSGHSNQPQHF. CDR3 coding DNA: TGCAGTGTTAGCGGTCATAGCAATCAGCCCCAGCATTTT.

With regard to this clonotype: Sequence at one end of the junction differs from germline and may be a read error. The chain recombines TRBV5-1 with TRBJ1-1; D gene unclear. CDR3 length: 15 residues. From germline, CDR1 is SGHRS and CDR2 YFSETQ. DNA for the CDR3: TGCGCCAGCAGCCCCCGAGTAGGGATGAACACTGAAGCTATCTTT. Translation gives CASSPRVGMNTEAIF. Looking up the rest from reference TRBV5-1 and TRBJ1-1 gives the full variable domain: KAGVTQTPRYLIKTRGQQVTLSCSPISGHRSVSWYQQTPGQGLQFLFEYFSETQRNKGNFPGRFSGRQFSNSRSEMNVSTLELGDSALYLCASSPRVGMNTEAIFGQGTRLTVV.

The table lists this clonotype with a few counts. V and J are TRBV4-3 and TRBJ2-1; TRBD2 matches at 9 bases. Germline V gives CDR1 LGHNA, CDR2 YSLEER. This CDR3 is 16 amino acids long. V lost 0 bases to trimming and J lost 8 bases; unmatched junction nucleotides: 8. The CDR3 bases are TGCGCCAGCAGCCAAGATCAATCTAGCGGGACGGATGAGCAGTTCTTC. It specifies CASSQDQSSGTDEQFF.

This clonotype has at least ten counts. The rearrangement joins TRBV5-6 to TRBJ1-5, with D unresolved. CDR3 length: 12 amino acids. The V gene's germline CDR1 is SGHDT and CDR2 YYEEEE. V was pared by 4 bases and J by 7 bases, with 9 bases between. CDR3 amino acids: CASSLGEQPQHF. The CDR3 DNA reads TGTGCCAGCAGCCTGGGCGAGCAGCCCCAGCATTTT.

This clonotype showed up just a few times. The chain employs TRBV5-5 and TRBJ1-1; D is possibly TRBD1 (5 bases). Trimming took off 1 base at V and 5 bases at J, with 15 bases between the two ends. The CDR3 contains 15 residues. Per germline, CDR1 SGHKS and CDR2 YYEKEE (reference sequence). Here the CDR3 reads CASSLYRAEGTEAFF. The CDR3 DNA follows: TGTGCCAGCAGCTTGTACCGGGCCGAGGGGACTGAAGCTTTCTTT.

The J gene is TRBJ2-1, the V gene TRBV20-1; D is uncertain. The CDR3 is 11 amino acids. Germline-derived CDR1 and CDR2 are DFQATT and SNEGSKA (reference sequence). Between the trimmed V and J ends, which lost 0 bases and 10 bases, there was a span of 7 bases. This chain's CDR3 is CSARESGEQFF. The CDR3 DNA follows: TGCAGTGCTAGAGAATCTGGCGAGCAGTTCTTC.

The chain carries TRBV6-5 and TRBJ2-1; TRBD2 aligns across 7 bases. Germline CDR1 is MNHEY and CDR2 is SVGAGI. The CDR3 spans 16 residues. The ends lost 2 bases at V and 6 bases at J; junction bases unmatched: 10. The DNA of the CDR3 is TGTGCCAGCAGTTACCGGACTAGTTTAGGGCCCAATGAGCAGTTCTTC. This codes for CASSYRTSLGPNEQFF.

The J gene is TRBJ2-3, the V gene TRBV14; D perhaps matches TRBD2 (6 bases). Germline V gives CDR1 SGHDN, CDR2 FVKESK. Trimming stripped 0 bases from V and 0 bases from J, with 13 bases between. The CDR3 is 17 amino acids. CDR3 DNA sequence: TGTGCCAGCAGCCAAGAATCAGTGGGACTTAGCACAGATACGCAGTATTTT. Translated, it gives CASSQESVGLSTDTQYF.

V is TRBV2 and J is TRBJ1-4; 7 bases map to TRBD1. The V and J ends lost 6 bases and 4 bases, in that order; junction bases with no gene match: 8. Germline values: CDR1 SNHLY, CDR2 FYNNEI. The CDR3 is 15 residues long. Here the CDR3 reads CASSVEGAGNEKLFF. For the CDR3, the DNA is TGTGCCAGCAGCGTCGAGGGGGCTGGTAATGAAAAACTGTTTTTT.

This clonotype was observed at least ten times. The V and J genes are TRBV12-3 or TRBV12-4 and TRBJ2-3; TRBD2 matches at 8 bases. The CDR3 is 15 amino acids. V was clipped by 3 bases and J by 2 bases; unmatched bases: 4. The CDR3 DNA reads TGTGCCAGCAGTTTTGGCGGGGGGCCCACAGATACGCAGTATTTT. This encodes CASSFGGGPTDTQYF.

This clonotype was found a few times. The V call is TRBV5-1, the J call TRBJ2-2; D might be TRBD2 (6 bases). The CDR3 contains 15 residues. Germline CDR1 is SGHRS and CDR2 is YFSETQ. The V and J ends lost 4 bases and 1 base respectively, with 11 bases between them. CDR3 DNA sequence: TGCGCCAGCAGCACGGGACTCTTGAACACCGGGGAGCTGTTTTTT. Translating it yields CASSTGLLNTGELFF.

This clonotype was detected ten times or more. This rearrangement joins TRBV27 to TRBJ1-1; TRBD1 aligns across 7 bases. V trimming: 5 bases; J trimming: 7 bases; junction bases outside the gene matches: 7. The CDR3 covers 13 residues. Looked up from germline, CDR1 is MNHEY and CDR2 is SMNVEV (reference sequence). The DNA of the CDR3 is TGTGCCAGCAGTAGGGGACAGAGGGGTGAAGCTTTCTTT. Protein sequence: CASSRGQRGEAFF.

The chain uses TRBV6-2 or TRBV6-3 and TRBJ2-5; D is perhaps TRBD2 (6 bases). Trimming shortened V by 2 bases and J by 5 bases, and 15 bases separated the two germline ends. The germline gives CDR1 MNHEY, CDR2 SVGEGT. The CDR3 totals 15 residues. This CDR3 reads CASSYIQGLTETQYF. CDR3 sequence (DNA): TGTGCCAGCAGTTACATCCAGGGACTTACGGAGACCCAGTACTTC.

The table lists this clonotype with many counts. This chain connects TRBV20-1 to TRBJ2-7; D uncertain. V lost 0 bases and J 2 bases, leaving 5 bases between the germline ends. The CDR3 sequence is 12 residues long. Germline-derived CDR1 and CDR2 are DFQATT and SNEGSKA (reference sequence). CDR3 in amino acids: CSARDLTYEQYF. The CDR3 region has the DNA TGCAGTGCTAGAGACCTTACCTACGAGCAGTACTTC.

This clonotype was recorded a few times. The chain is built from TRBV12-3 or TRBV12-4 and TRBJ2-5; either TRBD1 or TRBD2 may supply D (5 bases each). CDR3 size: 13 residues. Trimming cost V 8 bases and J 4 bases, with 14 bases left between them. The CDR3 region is CASAGPRGETQYF. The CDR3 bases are TGTGCCAGCGCAGGGCCTCGGGGAGAGACCCAGTACTTC.

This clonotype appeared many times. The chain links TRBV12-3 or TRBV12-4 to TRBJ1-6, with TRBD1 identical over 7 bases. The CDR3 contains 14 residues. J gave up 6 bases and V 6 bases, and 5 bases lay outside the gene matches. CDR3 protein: CASREGQSNSPLHF. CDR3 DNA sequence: TGTGCCAGCAGGGAGGGACAGTCTAATTCACCCCTCCACTTT.

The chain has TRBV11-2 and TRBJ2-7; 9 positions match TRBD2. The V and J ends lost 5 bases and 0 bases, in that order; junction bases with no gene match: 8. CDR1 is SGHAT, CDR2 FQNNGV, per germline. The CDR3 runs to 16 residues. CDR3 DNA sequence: TGTGCCAGCAGCCCAATCGTGACTAGCGGCTCCTACGAGCAGTACTTC. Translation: CASSPIVTSGSYEQYF.